These 12 T cell receptor beta chains were all obtained from the same sample, sequenced in a study of follicular helper T cells after annual influenza vaccination. Data came from immunoSEQ multiplex PCR; TCRdb stores just in-frame clones and leaves some out. The repertoire holds 2,500 to 3,000 clones, with approximately 79% as singletons. Time point in this sample: 2014-2015 season, pre-vaccination. The sample was CXCR5+ CD38- circulating T follicular helper cells from blood, taken on the day of influenza vaccination. This sample's subset: circulating Tfh, non-naive CD4+CXCR5+PD-1+ (ICOS+CD38+ or ICOS-CD38-). The receptor source for this set is an adult who received the influenza vaccine.

The chain combines TRBV5-1 with TRBJ1-6, with D maybe TRBD1 (6 bases). The V end lost 4 bases, the J end lost 7 bases, and 9 bases lay between the germline ends. The V gene's germline CDR1 is SGHRS and CDR2 YFSETQ. This CDR3 is built from 13 residues. CDR3 amino acids: CASSPDRNSPLHF. DNA for the CDR3: TGCGCCAGCAGCCCGGACAGAAATTCACCCCTCCACTTT.

The chain couples TRBV6-1 to TRBJ2-3; tentative D call: TRBD1 (6 bases). Germline CDR1 reads MNHNS; CDR2 reads SASEGT. V was pared by 3 bases and J by 5 bases, with 12 bases between. The CDR3 runs to 14 residues. As DNA, the CDR3 is TGTGCCAGCAGTGAGGCCAGGGGCGTAGATACGCAGTATTTT. Its translation: CASSEARGVDTQYF.

V usage is TRBV10-3 and J usage is TRBJ1-1; D not certain. The CDR3 extends over 11 amino acids. The germline CDR1 and CDR2 sequences are ENHRY and SYGVKD. Trimming removed 11 bases at V and 1 base at J, with 8 bases between. The CDR3 reads CAARGNTEAFF. In DNA, the CDR3 is TGTGCCGCGCGGGGGAACACTGAAGCTTTCTTT.

This clone was seen only a few times. The chain combines TRBV6-1 with TRBJ1-2, with D hard to call. Germline V CDR1 and CDR2: MNHNS, SASEGT. V shed 5 bases and J shed 0 bases, with 7 bases lying between them. This CDR3 region has 13 residues. The CDR3 sequence is CASSSGANYGYTF. CDR3 nucleotide sequence: TGTGCCAGCAGTTCCGGGGCTAACTATGGCTACACCTTC.

This chain joins TRBV5-4 and TRBJ2-3; perhaps TRBD1 as D (5 bases). There are 13 residues in the CDR3. V was trimmed by 3 bases and J by 4 bases, leaving 9 bases between them. Germline V lookup: CDR1 SGHNT, CDR2 YYREEE (reference sequence). DNA of the CDR3: TGTGCCAGCAGCTCCCAGGGTCCAGATACGCAGTATTTT. Its translation is CASSSQGPDTQYF.

This chain joins TRBV13 and TRBJ2-7, with a tentative D call TRBD1 (6 bases). V dropped 5 bases and J dropped 0 bases, with 11 bases sitting between them. Germline assignment: CDR1 PRHDT and CDR2 FYEKMQ (reference sequence). The CDR3 spans 14 residues. CDR3 residues: CASSPQGSSYEQYF. CDR3 sequence (DNA): TGTGCCAGCAGCCCCCAGGGGTCCTCCTACGAGCAGTACTTC.

The V and J genes are TRBV13 and TRBJ1-2; 10 bases agree with TRBD1. The length of the CDR3 is 15 residues. The germline gives CDR1 PRHDT, CDR2 FYEKMQ (reference sequence). V gave up 3 bases and J gave up 6 bases; unmatched junction bases: 7. The DNA of the CDR3 is TGTGCCAGCAGCTTGGGAGACAGGGGGCTAGATGGCTACACCTTC. It is translated as CASSLGDRGLDGYTF.

A single count supports this clone. The rearrangement links TRBV7-2 to TRBJ2-3, with 9 bases lining up with TRBD2. The CDR3 totals 15 residues. CDR1 is SGHTA, CDR2 FQGNSA, per germline. Trimming took 3 bases from V and 1 from J; bases not matched to a gene: 2. CDR3 in DNA: TGTGCCAGCAGCTTGGGACTAGCCGGCACAGATACGCAGTATTTT. It is translated as CASSLGLAGTDTQYF.

The J gene is TRBJ1-1, the V gene TRBV5-1; a weak D match, TRBD1 (6 bases). The CDR3 length is 14 residues. Germline CDR1 and CDR2: SGHRS and YFSETQ. V lost 0 bases and J lost 0, with 6 bases in between. The CDR3 reads CASSLGTVNTEAFF. Written as DNA, the CDR3 is TGCGCCAGCAGCTTGGGGACAGTGAACACTGAAGCTTTCTTT.

The gene calls are TRBV7-8 and TRBJ1-1, with 7 nucleotides matching TRBD1. V lost 1 base to trimming and J lost 5 bases; unmatched junction nucleotides: 4. Germline CDR1 and CDR2: SGHVS and FQNEAQ. CDR3 length: 14 residues. CDR3 sequence reads: CASSLEGQTTEAFF. CDR3 bases: TGTGCCAGCAGCTTAGAGGGACAGACGACTGAAGCTTTCTTT.

This chain joins TRBV27 and TRBJ2-7, with 8 bases identical to TRBD1. Germline V lookup: CDR1 MNHEY, CDR2 SMNVEV (reference sequence). After removal of 5 bases from V and 5 bases from J, the junction contained 5 bases not matched to a gene. The CDR3 loop spans 13 amino acids. The CDR3 DNA sequence: TGTGCCAGCAGTCGGACAGGGTCCAACGAGCAGTACTTC. This encodes CASSRTGSNEQYF.

This clone was seen a handful of times. The rearrangement joins TRBV4-1 to TRBJ2-1, with a possible D match to TRBD2 (5 bases). Trimming removed 4 bases from V and 9 bases from J, with 10 bases in between. This CDR3 has 12 amino acids. Germline V gives CDR1 MGHRA, CDR2 YSYEKL. The CDR3 here is CASSPRTGEQFF. DNA of the CDR3: TGCGCCAGCAGCCCGCGGACTGGTGAGCAGTTCTTC.